This TCR beta chain is from a study of regulatory T cells in long-lasting Graves disease. General study points: Sampling was limited to peripheral blood rather than thyroid tissue. Persistent disease preferred TRBV28, TRBJ1-2 and TRBJ2-5.

This CDR3 has 15 residues. The V segment lost 5 bases and the J segment 3 bases; nucleotides outside the gene matches: 8. The germline CDR1 and CDR2 sequences are MGHRA and YSYEKL. Sample time point: newly diagnosed GD, antithyroid drugs for less than 3 months. The TCR library was made from RNA that had been extracted from PBMCs in TRIzol. Enrollment of patients was through an endocrinology department in Xi'an, China. The table lists this clonotype with many counts. Its specificity is unknown. Arm-PCR of CDR3 regions with iRepertoire HTBI primers generated TCR beta libraries. TCRdb analysed the multiplex PCR reads with MiXCR anew, one entry per CDR3 protein. The sample contains about 370,000 distinct CDR3 sequences, about 16% of which appear only once.

The sample in question was peripheral blood mononuclear cells (PBMCs), obtained at new diagnosis, from a patient treated with antithyroid drugs. The receptor was derived from a female donor with Graves disease. This rearrangement joins TRBV4-1 to TRBJ2-7; 9 nucleotides agree with TRBD1. CDR3 region: CASSSRGTGSYEQYF. The CDR3 coding sequence is TGCGCCAGCAGCTCCAGAGGGACAGGGAGCTACGAGCAGTACTTC.